Below, 2 T cell receptor beta chains from the same sample are listed, as sequenced in a study of blood T cell repertoires in COVID-19. Data came from immunoSEQ multiplex PCR; TCRdb stores just in-frame clones and leaves some out. The sample lists 80,000 to 130,000 clones; approximately 86% were seen once. Specimen: peripheral blood. The receptors derive from a woman in her sixties with acute or convalescent COVID-19.

This clone appeared a single time. The V call is TRBV27, the J call TRBJ2-7; 12 bases line up with TRBD2. J gave up 0 bases and V 6 bases, and 6 bases lay outside the gene matches. Germline CDR1 and CDR2: MNHEY and SMNVEV (reference sequence). The CDR3 consists of 16 residues. CDR3 region: CASSPSGGDTSYEQYV. The CDR3 nucleotides are TGTGCCAGCAGCCCTAGCGGGGGGGATACCTCCTACGAGCAGTACGTC.

The V and J genes are TRBV28 and TRBJ1-4, with 8 bases aligning to TRBD1. The CDR3 spans 13 residues. The germline CDR1 and CDR2 sequences are MDHEN and SYDVKM. With V trimmed by 10 bases and J by 8 bases, 9 bases remained unmatched. CDR3 sequence: CATRDRSSEKLFF. CDR3 coding DNA: TGTGCCACCCGGGACAGGAGTAGCGAAAAACTGTTTTTT.